Shown below are 30 T cell receptor beta chains from a single sample sequenced in a study of T cell clones after liver transplantation (dated by TCRdb to about 2019). Library creation used the immunoSEQ multiplex PCR assay. This is the immuneACCESS table as TCRdb keeps it, with only in-frame sequences that have V and J called. A part of the clones is gone; compared with another copy, unresolved V genes explain less than half, and the rest is unexplained. Present in this sample are some 110,000 clones, about nine tenths of which were seen just once. Around 0.83% of the sample is taken by the ten largest. The sequencing used CD4+ T cells from blood, collected 12 months after liver transplant. The receptors shown here come from a human patient who received a liver transplant. The graft donor may be the source of some T cells after a transplant.

The V call is TRBV11-2, the J call TRBJ1-2, with D tentatively TRBD1 (5 bases). Trimming pared 4 bases from V and 7 bases from J, leaving 13 bases between. CDR3 length: 13 residues. CDR1 and CDR2 (germline): SGHAT, FQNNGV. CDR3 nucleotide sequence: TGTGCCAGCAGCTCGTCTCCCCAGGGTGGCTACACCTTC. It is translated as CASSSSPQGGYTF.

V is TRBV2 and J is TRBJ2-7; D unclear. There are 13 residues in the CDR3. Trimming stripped 3 bases from V and 0 bases from J, with 6 bases between. Germline loops: CDR1 SNHLY, CDR2 FYNNEI. CDR3 region: CASSERASYEQYF. CDR3 DNA sequence: TGTGCCAGCAGTGAGAGAGCCTCCTACGAGCAGTACTTC.

The J gene is TRBJ2-3, the V gene TRBV9; TRBD1 or TRBD2 may be the D gene (6 bases each). The CDR3 sequence is 17 residues long. V lost 3 bases and J 1 base, leaving 18 bases between the germline ends. Per germline, CDR1 SGDLS and CDR2 YYNGEE. CDR3 nucleotide sequence: TGTGCCAGCAGCGCCAGCCCAGGGGAGGTCGGCACAGATACGCAGTATTTT. The encoded protein is CASSASPGEVGTDTQYF. The entire variable domain, with the rest obtained from reference TRBV9 and TRBJ2-3, is as follows: DSGVTQTPKHLITATGQRVTLRCSPRSGDLSVYWYQQSLDQGLQFLIQYYNGEERAKGNILERFSAQQFPDLHSELNLSSLELGDSALYFCASSASPGEVGTDTQYFGPGTRLTVL.

This rearrangement joins TRBV11-3 to TRBJ1-1; unclear D gene. Germline V CDR1 and CDR2: SGHNT, YENEEA. The V end was cut by 6 bases, the J end by 7 bases, with 15 bases between. The CDR3 runs 13 residues. The CDR3 loop reads CASSINFAGEAFF. In DNA, the CDR3 is TGTGCCAGCAGTATCAACTTTGCGGGTGAAGCTTTCTTT.

The chain joins TRBV11-2 to TRBJ2-3; TRBD2 agrees at 9 bases. J lost 5 bases, V lost 5 bases, and 11 bases had no gene match. The CDR3 has 16 residues. The germline gives CDR1 SGHAT, CDR2 FQNNGV. CDR3 protein: CASSPGGLAGLDTQYF. The CDR3 DNA reads as TGTGCCAGCAGCCCCGGGGGTCTAGCGGGACTAGATACGCAGTATTTT.

The chain carries TRBV29-1 and TRBJ2-5, with 9 bases lining up with TRBD1. CDR3 length equals 14 residues. Trimming took 6 bases from V and 4 from J; bases not matched to a gene: 9. The V gene's germline CDR1 is SQVTM and CDR2 ANQGSEA. Here the CDR3 DNA reads TGCAGCGTCGGACACAGGGGGCTGGGAGAGACCCAGTACTTC. Translating it yields CSVGHRGLGETQYF.

The chain has TRBV7-9 and TRBJ2-5, with D perhaps given as TRBD1 or TRBD2 (5 bases each). Per germline, CDR1 SEHNR and CDR2 FQNEAQ (reference sequence). The CDR3 has 15 residues. Trimming removed 5 bases at V and 1 base at J, with 14 bases between. CDR3 sequence reads: CASSRDGGGQETQYF. Written as DNA, the CDR3 is TGTGCCAGCAGCCGTGACGGTGGGGGCCAAGAGACCCAGTACTTC.

The chain employs TRBV25-1 and TRBJ2-7; D not resolved. Trimming removed 4 bases at V and 2 bases at J, with 12 bases between. This CDR3 has 14 amino acids. Germline loops: CDR1 MGHDK, CDR2 SYGVNS. The CDR3 nucleotides are TGTGCCAGCAGTGGGACCGCCATTACCTACGAGCAGTACTTC. Amino acid sequence: CASSGTAITYEQYF.

The rearrangement joins TRBV19 to TRBJ1-4, with 9 bases matching TRBD1. Trimming cost V 4 bases and J 5 bases; bases outside gene matches: 5. CDR3 length: 15 amino acids. Per the germline V gene, CDR1 is LNHDA and CDR2 is SQIVND (reference sequence). The CDR3 DNA is TGTGCCAGTAGTAGGGGACAGGGTGGAAATGAAAAACTGTTTTTT. This gives the protein CASSRGQGGNEKLFF.

The CDR3 loop reads CASSEAARKETGYF. CDR3 nucleotides: TGTGCCAGCAGTGAAGCTGCCAGGAAAGAGACCGGGTACTTC. The chain joins TRBV6-1 to TRBJ2-5; D call uncertain. This CDR3 is 14 amino acids long. Germline lookup yields CDR1 MNHNS and CDR2 SASEGT. V was clipped by 0 bases and J by 13 bases, with 18 bases between them.

This clone was recorded only once. The gene calls are TRBV6-1 and TRBJ2-7; the D is unclear. Germline lookup yields CDR1 MNHNS and CDR2 SASEGT. The CDR3 contains 12 residues. Trimming removed 7 bases at V and 4 bases at J, with 11 bases between. The CDR3 bases are TGTGCCAGCACCAAAGACCCTTACGAGCAGTACTTC. It encodes CASTKDPYEQYF.

The V call is TRBV5-1, the J call TRBJ2-3; TRBD2 might be the D (6 bases). The CDR3 sequence is 13 residues long. Germline CDR1 is SGHRS and CDR2 is YFSETQ. V was shortened by 4 bases and J by 4 bases, with 10 bases between the two germline ends. The CDR3 here is CASSPREADTQYF. The DNA for the CDR3 is TGCGCCAGCAGCCCTAGGGAGGCAGATACGCAGTATTTT.

In this sample, this clone turned up once. This sequence joins TRBV9 and TRBJ2-1; D gene unclear. The CDR3 has 13 amino acids. The germline CDR1 and CDR2 sequences are SGDLS and YYNGEE. Trimming shortened V by 0 bases and J by 6 bases, and 7 bases separated the two germline ends. DNA of the CDR3: TGTGCCAGCAGCGTAGGTCAGTCCAATGAGCAGTTCTTC. Translating gives CASSVGQSNEQFF.

The V gene is TRBV19, the J gene TRBJ2-3; 7 nucleotides line up with TRBD1. Germline loops: CDR1 LNHDA, CDR2 SQIVND (reference sequence). V shed 6 bases, J shed 1 base, and the junction held 4 bases outside the gene matches. CDR3 length equals 14 residues. The CDR3 reads CASSDRVGTDTQYF. The CDR3 DNA reads as TGTGCCAGTAGCGACAGGGTAGGCACAGATACGCAGTATTTT.

This chain uses TRBV2 with TRBJ2-7; D is undetermined. Per the germline V gene, CDR1 is SNHLY and CDR2 is FYNNEI. There are 15 residues in the CDR3. Trimming took off 1 base at V and 0 bases at J, with 10 bases between the two ends. The CDR3 nucleotides read TGTGCCAGCAGTGAAGGTAGACACAGCTCCTACGAGCAGTACTTC. Protein sequence: CASSEGRHSSYEQYF.

The V call is TRBV5-8, the J call TRBJ1-1; 9 nucleotides line up with TRBD1. CDR1 and CDR2 from the germline V gene are SGHTS and YDEGEE. Trimming at V came to 4 bases and at J to 5 bases, leaving 15 bases not matched to a gene. CDR3 length: 17 residues. CDR3 loop: CASSIRDRAIGWTEAFF. CDR3 nucleotides: TGTGCCAGCAGCATCCGGGACAGGGCTATAGGATGGACTGAAGCTTTCTTT.

For this clone: A read error may produce the germline difference seen at one junction end. The chain is built from TRBV10-3 and TRBJ1-2; 7 bases line up with TRBD1. The CDR3 sequence is 16 residues long. Germline lookup yields CDR1 ENHRY and CDR2 SYGVKD. The DNA for the CDR3 is TGTGCCATCAGTGACCGGTCCCGGGACAGCGGATTTGGCAACACCTTC. It translates to CAISDRSRDSGFGNTF.

V and J are TRBV11-2 and TRBJ2-3; 8 bases agree with TRBD2. This CDR3 comprises 17 residues. J was trimmed by 5 bases and V by 0 bases; bases with no gene match: 10. CDR1 is SGHAT, CDR2 FQNNGV, per germline. The CDR3 sequence: CASSLDPPAGVLDTQYF. DNA for the CDR3: TGTGCCAGCAGCTTAGATCCCCCAGCGGGAGTGCTAGATACGCAGTATTTT.

The rearrangement uses TRBV6-5 and TRBJ1-4; D is unresolved. The V gene lost 5 bases and the J gene lost 8 bases, with 15 bases spanning the gap. CDR1 and CDR2 (germline): MNHEY, SVGAGI. This CDR3 is built from 14 residues. This CDR3 is CASSPSDGKEKLFF. DNA of the CDR3: TGTGCCAGCAGTCCGTCGGACGGGAAAGAAAAACTGTTTTTT.

This clone was seen a single time. The chain uses TRBV7-9 and TRBJ1-4; D perhaps matches TRBD1 (5 bases). CDR1 is SEHNR, CDR2 FQNEAQ, per germline (reference sequence). The ends were cut back, 2 bases at V and 7 bases at J, with 11 bases in the middle. CDR3 length equals 14 residues. CDR3 protein: CASSLSQGGEKLFF. CDR3 nucleotides: TGTGCCAGCAGCTTAAGTCAGGGAGGTGAAAAACTGTTTTTT.

The CDR3 is CASSYGYTQYF. In DNA form, the CDR3 reads TGTGCCAGCAGTTACGGCTACACGCAGTATTTT. This rearrangement joins TRBV6-5 to TRBJ2-3; D ambiguous. Trimming took off 2 bases at V and 9 bases at J, with 6 bases between the two ends. Germline V gene lookup returns CDR1 MNHEY and CDR2 SVGAGI. This CDR3 spans 11 amino acids.

The V call is TRBV7-2, the J call TRBJ2-5; 11 bases align to TRBD2. This CDR3 has 17 residues. V lost 1 base and J lost 2; bases outside the gene matches: 6. Germline CDR1 is SGHTA and CDR2 is FQGNSA. This CDR3 is CASSLELAGVGQETQYF. DNA for the CDR3: TGTGCCAGCAGCTTAGAACTAGCGGGAGTGGGTCAAGAGACCCAGTACTTC.

J is TRBJ2-1 and V is TRBV7-2, with 7 bases that match TRBD2. Trimming cost V 5 bases and J 8 bases; bases outside gene matches: 9. Germline CDR1 SGHTA, CDR2 FQGNSA. The CDR3 covers 14 residues. CDR3 loop: CASSPRGGRDEQFF. The CDR3 region has the DNA TGTGCCAGCAGCCCCCGCGGGGGACGGGATGAGCAGTTCTTC.

The chain uses TRBV6-1 and TRBJ2-7; 7 nucleotides align to TRBD2. This CDR3 contains 14 residues. With V trimmed by 4 bases and J by 1 base, 4 bases remained unmatched. Germline-derived CDR1 and CDR2 are MNHNS and SASEGT. The CDR3 spells CASSVEGLSYEQYF. In DNA form, the CDR3 reads TGTGCCAGCAGTGTCGAGGGACTATCCTACGAGCAGTACTTC.

The rearrangement links TRBV2 to TRBJ2-7; D is perhaps TRBD1 (6 bases). Trimming shortened V by 5 bases and J by 7 bases, and 21 bases separated the two germline ends. Per germline, CDR1 SNHLY and CDR2 FYNNEI. The CDR3 is 15 residues long. CDR3 sequence: CASSLRDPSQGEQYF. The CDR3 nucleotides read TGTGCCAGCAGTCTCCGGGACCCTAGCCAGGGGGAGCAGTACTTC.

In this sample, this clone turned up once. V is TRBV5-8 and J is TRBJ2-6, with a possible D match to TRBD1 (6 bases). With 1 base removed from V and 2 bases from J, the gap between germline ends came to 10 bases. CDR3 size: 16 residues. From germline, CDR1 is SGHTS and CDR2 YDEGEE. CDR3 nucleotides: TGTGCCAGCAGCTTGTCGGCAGGGGCTGGGGCCAACGTCCTGACTTTC. Translation gives CASSLSAGAGANVLTF.

The chain links TRBV4-1 to TRBJ2-1, with D possibly TRBD1 on 6 matching bases. V lost 1 base, J lost 7 bases, and 14 bases lay in between. Germline V gives CDR1 MGHRA, CDR2 YSYEKL. The length of the CDR3 is 15 residues. CDR3 amino acids: CASSQVSTGPNEQFF. The CDR3 DNA reads TGCGCCAGCAGCCAAGTAAGTACAGGGCCAAATGAGCAGTTCTTC.

The chain recombines TRBV5-6 with TRBJ2-1; D call uncertain. Trimming took 3 bases from V and 10 from J, leaving 17 bases between them. Germline V gene lookup returns CDR1 SGHDT and CDR2 YYEEEE. This CDR3 region has 14 residues. Here the CDR3 reads CASSWPADPVEQFF. CDR3 in DNA: TGTGCCAGCAGCTGGCCGGCAGACCCTGTCGAGCAGTTCTTC.

In DNA, the CDR3 is TGTGCCAGCAGTGACCCTGGCACTGAAGCTTTCTTT. It translates to CASSDPGTEAFF. V is TRBV6-1 and J is TRBJ1-1; D gene ambiguous. This CDR3 region has 12 residues. Germline V CDR1 and CDR2: MNHNS, SASEGT. V was cut by 3 bases and J by 4 bases, with 6 bases left in between.

This chain connects TRBV5-6 to TRBJ2-5; D tentatively reads TRBD1 or TRBD2 (5 bases each). CDR3 length: 14 residues. Trimming removed 5 bases from V and 0 bases from J, with 11 bases in between. Germline CDR1 SGHDT, CDR2 YYEEEE. The CDR3 nucleotides are TGTGCCAGCAGTCGGGGACGGTACCAAGAGACCCAGTACTTC. Translating gives CASSRGRYQETQYF.